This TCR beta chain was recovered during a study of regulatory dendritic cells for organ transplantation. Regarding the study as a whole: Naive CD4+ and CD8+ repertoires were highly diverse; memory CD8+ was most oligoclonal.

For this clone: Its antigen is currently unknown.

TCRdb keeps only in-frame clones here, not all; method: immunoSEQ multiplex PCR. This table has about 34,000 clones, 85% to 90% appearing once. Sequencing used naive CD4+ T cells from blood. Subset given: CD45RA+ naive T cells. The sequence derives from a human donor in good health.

The DNA of the CDR3 is TGTGCCAGCAGCTTAGGAGGGATTCAGCCCCAGCATTTT. Protein sequence: CASSLGGIQPQHF. J is TRBJ1-5 and V is TRBV7-8, with D uncertain. The CDR3 spans 13 residues. Trimming pared 1 base from V and 6 bases from J, leaving 7 bases between. Germline V lookup: CDR1 SGHVS, CDR2 FQNEAQ.